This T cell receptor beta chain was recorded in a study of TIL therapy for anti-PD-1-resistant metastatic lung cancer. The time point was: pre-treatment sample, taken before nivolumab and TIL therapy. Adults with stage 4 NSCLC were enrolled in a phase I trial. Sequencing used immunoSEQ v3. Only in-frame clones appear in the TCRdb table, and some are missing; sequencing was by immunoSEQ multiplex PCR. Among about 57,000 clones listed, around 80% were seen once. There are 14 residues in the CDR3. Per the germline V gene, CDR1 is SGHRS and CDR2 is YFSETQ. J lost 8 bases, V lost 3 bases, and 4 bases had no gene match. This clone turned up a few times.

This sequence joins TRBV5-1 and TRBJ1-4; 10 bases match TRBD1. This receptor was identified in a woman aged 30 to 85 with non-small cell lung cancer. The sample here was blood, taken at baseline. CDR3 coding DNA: TGCGCCAGCAGCTCCGACAGGGGGCAGGAAAAACTGTTTTTT. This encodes CASSSDRGQEKLFF.